One sample yielded the 20 T cell receptor beta chains listed below, sequenced in a study of beta chain features in type 1 diabetes. Reverse transcription of all isolated RNA meant that expressed TCRB transcripts were sequenced. The protocol was immunoSEQ multiplex PCR, while the TCRdb copy is restricted to in-frame clones and leaves out a portion. The profile shows 250,000 or so clones, around 13% of them singletons. Notes on the study in general: Within each of all four CD4+ subsets, Type 1 diabetes patients had TCRB CDR3s that were moderately but significantly shorter.

These receptors are not linked to any known antigen. The sample comprised naive CD4+ T cells from blood. These receptors were collected from a man younger than 45 with type 1 diabetes.

Only a few counts were recorded for this clone. The chain joins TRBV18 to TRBJ2-3, with a tentative D call TRBD1 (6 bases). Germline CDR1 KGHSH, CDR2 LQKENI. The CDR3 sequence is 14 residues long. V lost 3 bases and J 3 bases, leaving 10 bases between the germline ends. CDR3 amino acids: CASSPAQGTDTQYF. CDR3 coding DNA: TGTGCCAGCTCACCCGCGCAGGGGACAGATACGCAGTATTTT.

This clone appeared a few times. Within the sample, other DNA sequences also encode this same CDR3. The chain has TRBV2 and TRBJ1-5; D is ambiguous. The V and J ends lost 3 bases and 0 bases respectively, with 6 bases between them. The germline CDR1 and CDR2 sequences are SNHLY and FYNNEI. This CDR3 is 14 amino acids long. CDR3 DNA sequence: TGTGCCAGCAGTGAGGCAGATAGCAATCAGCCCCAGCATTTT. Encoded protein: CASSEADSNQPQHF.

The CDR3 nucleotides are TGTGCCAGCAGCTTAGGGACAGGTACTAACTATGGCTACACCTTC. Protein product: CASSLGTGTNYGYTF. J is TRBJ1-2 and V is TRBV5-5; 8 bases are a match to TRBD1. CDR3 size: 15 residues. Germline V gene sequence: CDR1 SGHKS, CDR2 YYEKEE (reference sequence). V shed 2 bases, J shed 0 bases, and the junction held 3 bases outside the gene matches.

The chain couples TRBV11-2 to TRBJ1-5; the match to TRBD1 covers 7 bases. V lost 5 bases, J lost 7 bases, and 5 bases stayed unmatched. CDR1 SGHAT and CDR2 FQNNGV come from the germline V gene. This CDR3 has 13 residues. CDR3 protein: CASSTQGEQPQHF. CDR3 in DNA: TGTGCCAGCAGCACGCAGGGGGAACAGCCCCAGCATTTT.

The chain couples TRBV4-2 to TRBJ1-5; 11 bases align to TRBD1. With V trimmed by 0 bases and J by 6 bases, 4 bases remained unmatched. Germline V gene data show CDR1 as LGHNA and CDR2 as YNFKEQ. This CDR3 region has 16 residues. The CDR3 protein is CASSQEDRGQGQPQHF. The CDR3 DNA follows: TGTGCCAGCAGCCAAGAGGACAGGGGGCAGGGTCAGCCCCAGCATTTT.

This chain connects TRBV6-1 to TRBJ1-5; D ambiguous. Between the trimmed V and J ends, which lost 7 bases and 8 bases, there was a span of 9 bases. This CDR3 has 11 amino acids. Germline V CDR1 and CDR2: MNHNS, SASEGT. Written as DNA, the CDR3 is TGTGCCAGCACCAACGGGGAGCCCCAGCATTTT. Amino acids: CASTNGEPQHF.

This sequence joins TRBV10-3 and TRBJ2-2, with D unresolved. This CDR3 has 15 amino acids. V was pared by 0 bases and J by 3 bases, with 8 bases between. CDR1 and CDR2 from the germline V gene are ENHRY and SYGVKD. CDR3 DNA: TGTGCCATCAGTGAGTCGATACCGGACACCGGGGAGCTGTTTTTT. As protein: CAISESIPDTGELFF.

The chain joins TRBV6-6 to TRBJ1-1; D not resolved. Trimming cost V 5 bases and J 6 bases, with 13 bases left between them. The CDR3 runs to 13 residues. The germline gives CDR1 MNHNY, CDR2 SVGAGI (reference sequence). The CDR3, as DNA: TGTGCCAGCAGTGTAACCACTACGGCTGAAGCTTTCTTT. It encodes CASSVTTTAEAFF.

This chain connects TRBV2 to TRBJ1-1; D is possibly TRBD1 (5 bases). This CDR3 has 14 residues. Germline-derived CDR1 and CDR2 are SNHLY and FYNNEI. V lost 3 bases, J lost 1 base, and 9 bases lay in between. The CDR3 is CASSDQGTNTEAFF. The CDR3 nucleotides are TGTGCCAGCAGTGATCAGGGAACGAACACTGAAGCTTTCTTT.

This clone came up a few times. The rearrangement links TRBV6-5 to TRBJ2-3, with a weak D call TRBD2 (5 bases). CDR1 is MNHEY, CDR2 SVGAGI, per germline. The CDR3 totals 13 residues. V lost 6 bases and J lost 1, with 8 bases in between. CDR3 sequence: CASRDGGTDTQYF. The CDR3 region has the DNA TGTGCCAGCAGGGACGGGGGCACAGATACGCAGTATTTT.

This clone was counted a few times. The rearrangement uses TRBV5-1 and TRBJ1-5, with 10 bases aligning to TRBD1. After removal of 0 bases from V and 7 bases from J, the junction contained 4 bases not matched to a gene. The CDR3 is made up of 15 amino acids. CDR1 is SGHRS, CDR2 YFSETQ, per germline. CDR3 in DNA: TGCGCCAGCAGCTTGGAGACAGGGGGCGACCAGCCCCAGCATTTT. Translating gives CASSLETGGDQPQHF.

V usage is TRBV13 and J usage is TRBJ2-3; D gene unclear. Germline CDR1 reads PRHDT; CDR2 reads FYEKMQ (reference sequence). The V and J ends lost 1 base and 4 bases respectively, with 9 bases between them. The CDR3 spans 14 residues. The CDR3 here is CASSLDAGPDTQYF. Here the CDR3 DNA reads TGTGCCAGCAGCTTAGATGCAGGCCCAGATACGCAGTATTTT.

The V call is TRBV30, the J call TRBJ1-6; a possible D gene is TRBD1 (6 bases). Trimming removed 2 bases from V and 13 bases from J, with 21 bases in between. Germline CDR1 is GTSNPN and CDR2 is SVGIG (reference sequence). The CDR3 totals 15 residues. CDR3 amino acids: CAWSKTGDILSPLHF. In nucleotides, the CDR3 is TGTGCCTGGAGTAAAACCGGGGACATCCTGTCGCCCCTCCACTTT.

This clone has only a few counts. The rearrangement links TRBV19 to TRBJ1-2; 11 bases match TRBD1. This CDR3 has 14 residues. Germline assignment: CDR1 LNHDA and CDR2 SQIVND (reference sequence). J was trimmed by 6 bases and V by 10 bases; bases with no gene match: 10. CDR3 amino acids: CATPSGDRGNGYTF. CDR3 nucleotide sequence: TGTGCCACCCCCTCGGGGGACAGGGGGAATGGCTACACCTTC.

The chain recombines TRBV2 with TRBJ2-7; 14 bases align to TRBD2. V lost 4 bases, J lost 3 bases, and 2 bases stayed unmatched. Germline CDR1 reads SNHLY; CDR2 reads FYNNEI. This CDR3 region has 15 residues. The CDR3, as DNA: TGTGCCAGCAGTGGACTAGCGGGAGGGGGCTACGAGCAGTACTTC. Its translation is CASSGLAGGGYEQYF.

The chain couples TRBV2 to TRBJ1-5; perhaps TRBD1 as D (5 bases). The germline V gene encodes CDR1 SNHLY and CDR2 FYNNEI. V was pared by 5 bases and J by 3 bases, with 14 bases between. The CDR3 has 15 residues. CDR3: CASSLGGKNNQPQHF. CDR3 bases: TGTGCCAGCAGTCTCGGGGGAAAGAACAATCAGCCCCAGCATTTT.

The V call is TRBV6-1, the J call TRBJ1-4, with 10 bases matching TRBD1. Germline-derived CDR1 and CDR2 are MNHNS and SASEGT. V was pared by 2 bases and J by 0 bases, with 18 bases of the junction left unmatched. The length of the CDR3 is 22 residues. The CDR3 nucleotides read TGTGCCAGCAGTGAATCGACAGGGGGCCTATTGTTCTACGGCGCAACTAATGAAAAACTGTTTTTT. Its protein product is CASSESTGGLLFYGATNEKLFF.

This clone has more than one count but fewer than ten. The rearrangement joins TRBV30 to TRBJ1-1, with 7 bases lining up with TRBD1. This CDR3 is built from 13 residues. After removal of 2 bases from V and 4 bases from J, the junction contained 4 bases not matched to a gene. Germline CDR1 and CDR2: GTSNPN and SVGIG (reference sequence). CDR3 region: CAWSISGGTEAFF. The CDR3 region has the DNA TGTGCCTGGAGTATATCAGGGGGCACTGAAGCTTTCTTT.

This clone was seen a handful of times. The chain couples TRBV30 to TRBJ1-5, with D maybe TRBD1 (5 bases). The V gene lost 1 base and the J gene lost 5 bases, with 9 bases spanning the gap. The length of the CDR3 is 13 residues. Germline CDR1 reads GTSNPN; CDR2 reads SVGIG (reference sequence). The CDR3 spells CAWSEVQDQPQHF. The CDR3 DNA reads as TGTGCCTGGAGTGAGGTACAGGATCAGCCCCAGCATTTT.

The table lists this clone with a few counts. This chain joins TRBV18 and TRBJ1-5, with TRBD1 matching over 8 bases. The CDR3 spans 14 residues. J was trimmed by 7 bases and V by 4 bases; bases with no gene match: 6. CDR1 and CDR2 from the germline V gene are KGHSH and LQKENI. The DNA of the CDR3 is TGTGCCAGCTCACAGACAGGGGAGGGACAGCCCCAGCATTTT. This sequence encodes CASSQTGEGQPQHF.